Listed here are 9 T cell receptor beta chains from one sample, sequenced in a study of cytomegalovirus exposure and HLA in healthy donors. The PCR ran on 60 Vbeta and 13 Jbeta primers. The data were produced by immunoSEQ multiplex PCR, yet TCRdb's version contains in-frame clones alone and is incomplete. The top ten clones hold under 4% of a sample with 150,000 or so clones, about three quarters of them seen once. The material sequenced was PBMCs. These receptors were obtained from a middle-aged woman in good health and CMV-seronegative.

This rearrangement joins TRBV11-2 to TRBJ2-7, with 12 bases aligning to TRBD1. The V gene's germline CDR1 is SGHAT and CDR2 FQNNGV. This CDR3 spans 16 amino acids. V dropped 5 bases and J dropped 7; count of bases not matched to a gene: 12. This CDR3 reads CASSQTRDRGRREQYF. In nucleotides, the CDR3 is TGTGCCAGCAGCCAAACCCGGGACAGGGGGCGAAGGGAGCAGTACTTC.

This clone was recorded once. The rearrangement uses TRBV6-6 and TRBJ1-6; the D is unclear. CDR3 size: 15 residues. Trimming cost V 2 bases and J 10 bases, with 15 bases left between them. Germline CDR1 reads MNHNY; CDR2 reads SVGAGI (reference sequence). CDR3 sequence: CASSYAAGYSSPLHF. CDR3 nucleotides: TGTGCCAGCAGTTACGCAGCGGGCTATAGCTCACCCCTCCACTTT.

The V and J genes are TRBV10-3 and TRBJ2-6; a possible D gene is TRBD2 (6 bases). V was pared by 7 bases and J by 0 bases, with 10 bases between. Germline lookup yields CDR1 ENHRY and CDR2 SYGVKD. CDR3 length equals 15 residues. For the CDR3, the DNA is TGTGCCATCAAACGGGAGTCCTCTGGGGCCAACGTCCTGACTTTC. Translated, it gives CAIKRESSGANVLTF.

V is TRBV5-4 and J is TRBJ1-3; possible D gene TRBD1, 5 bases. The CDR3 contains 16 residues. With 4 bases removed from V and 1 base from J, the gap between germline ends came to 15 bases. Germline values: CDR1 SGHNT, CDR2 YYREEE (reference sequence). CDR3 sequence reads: CASSTSISGSGNTIYF. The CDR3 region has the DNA TGTGCCAGCAGCACTTCCATCTCAGGGTCTGGAAACACCATATATTTT.

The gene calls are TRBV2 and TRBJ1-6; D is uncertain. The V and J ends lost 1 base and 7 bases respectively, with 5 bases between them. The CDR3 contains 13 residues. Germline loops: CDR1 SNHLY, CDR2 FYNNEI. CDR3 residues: CASSEDGNSPLHF. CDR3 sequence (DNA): TGTGCCAGCAGTGAAGACGGGAATTCACCCCTCCACTTT.

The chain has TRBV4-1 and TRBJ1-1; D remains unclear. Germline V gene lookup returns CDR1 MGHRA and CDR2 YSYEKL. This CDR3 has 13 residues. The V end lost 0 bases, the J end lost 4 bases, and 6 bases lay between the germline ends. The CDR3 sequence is CASSQEAGTEAFF. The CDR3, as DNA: TGCGCCAGCAGCCAAGAAGCCGGCACTGAAGCTTTCTTT.

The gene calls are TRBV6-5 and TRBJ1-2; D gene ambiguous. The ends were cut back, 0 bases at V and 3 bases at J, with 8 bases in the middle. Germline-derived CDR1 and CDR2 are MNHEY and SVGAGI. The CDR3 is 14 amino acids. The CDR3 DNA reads TGTGCCAGCAGTTACTCGTACGGGGACTATGGCTACACCTTC. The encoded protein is CASSYSYGDYGYTF.

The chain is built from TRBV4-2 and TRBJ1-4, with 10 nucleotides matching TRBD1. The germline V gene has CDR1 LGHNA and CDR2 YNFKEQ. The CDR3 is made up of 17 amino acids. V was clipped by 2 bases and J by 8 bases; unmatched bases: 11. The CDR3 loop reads CASSQSGRQGAGEKLFF. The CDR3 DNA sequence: TGTGCCAGCAGCCAATCGGGGAGACAGGGGGCGGGGGAAAAACTGTTTTTT.

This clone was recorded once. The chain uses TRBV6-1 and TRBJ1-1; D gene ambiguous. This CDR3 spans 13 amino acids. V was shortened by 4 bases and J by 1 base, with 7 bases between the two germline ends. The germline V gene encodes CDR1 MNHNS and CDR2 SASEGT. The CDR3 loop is CASSAVGNTEAFF. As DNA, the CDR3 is TGTGCCAGCAGTGCGGTTGGGAACACTGAAGCTTTCTTT.